This is a list of T cell receptor beta chains from one sample in a study of blood T cell repertoires in COVID-19. Libraries were prepared by immunoSEQ multiplex PCR; TCRdb keeps only in-frame clonotypes and omits some of them. Among roughly 87,000 clones listed, 86% were seen once. The sample taken for sequencing was peripheral blood. Every receptor here comes from a human donor in a cohort sampled during active COVID-19. Each CDR3 is given with its conserved first and last residue. The D gene is left open where the match is weak. Not all rows give a size; the values are once, few, many and, for expanded clones, a class.

len,d_gene,j_gene,v_gene,abundance,CDR3aa,CDR3nt
18,TRBD2,TRBJ2-1,TRBV7-3,-,CASSLVGSGRVNWNEQFF,TGTGCCAGCAGCTTAGTCGGTAGCGGGAGAGTTAATTGGAATGAGCAGTTCTTC
13,-,TRBJ2-5,TRBV29-1,-,CSVATASQETQYF,TGCAGCGTTGCGACAGCTAGCCAAGAGACCCAGTACTTC
16,TRBD1,TRBJ2-5,TRBV6-5,-,CASSYLGTGKGETQYF,TGTGCCAGCAGTTACCTAGGGACAGGGAAAGGGGAGACCCAGTACTTC
14,TRBD2,TRBJ2-5,TRBV7-2,-,CASSGRLAEETQYF,TGTGCCAGCAGCGGGCGACTAGCGGAAGAGACCCAGTACTTC
13,-,TRBJ2-3,TRBV5-6,-,CASTPGLTDTQYF,TGTGCCAGCACCCCGGGGTTGACAGATACGCAGTATTTT
14,TRBD2,TRBJ2-7,TRBV7-2,-,CASSPTSGPKEQYF,TGTGCCAGCAGCCCTACTAGCGGGCCCAAAGAGCAGTACTTC
15,TRBD1,TRBJ2-1,TRBV3-1/TRBV3-2,-,CASSQSGAGGNEQFF,TGTGCCAGCAGCCAGTCAGGGGCAGGGGGTAATGAGCAGTTCTTC
14,-,TRBJ2-3,TRBV7-3,-,CASSGGEGTDTQYF,TGTGCCAGCAGCGGAGGTGAGGGCACAGATACGCAGTATTTT
17,TRBD1,TRBJ1-2,TRBV7-9,-,CASSLGTGMEANYGYTF,TGTGCCAGCAGCTTAGGGACAGGGATGGAAGCTAACTATGGCTACACCTTC
14,-,TRBJ2-5,TRBV6-1,-,CASSDLRGRETQYF,TGTGCCAGCAGTGATTTGCGGGGGCGGGAGACCCAGTACTTC
13,-,TRBJ2-3,TRBV18,-,CASSPEVGDTQYF,TGTGCCAGCTCACCTGAGGTCGGAGATACGCAGTATTTT
14,-,TRBJ1-4,TRBV7-8,-,CASSLYGVNEKLFF,TGTGCCAGCAGCTTATACGGAGTTAATGAAAAACTGTTTTTT
15,-,TRBJ1-1,TRBV5-1,-,CASSLARGGRTEAFF,TGCGCCAGCAGCTTGGCAAGGGGGGGTCGGACTGAAGCTTTCTTT
14,-,TRBJ1-6,TRBV19,-,CASSAREKVSPLHF,TGTGCCAGTAGTGCCCGGGAAAAGGTTTCACCCCTCCACTTT
13,-,TRBJ1-2,TRBV11-2,-,CASSVDRNYGYTF,TGTGCCAGCAGCGTAGACAGGAACTATGGCTACACCTTC
14,-,TRBJ2-3,TRBV21-1,-,CATGGGTSADTQYF,TGTGCCACCGGGGGGGGGACTAGCGCAGATACGCAGTATTTT
13,-,TRBJ1-1,TRBV18,-,CASSPRRDTEAFF,TGTGCCAGCTCACCCCGGCGGGACACTGAAGCTTTCTTT
15,-,TRBJ1-6,TRBV5-4,-,CASSPGVAYNSPLHF,TGTGCCAGCAGCCCAGGTGTCGCCTATAATTCACCCCTCCACTTT
13,-,TRBJ1-2,TRBV18,-,CASSPGSSYGYTF,TGTGCCAGCTCACCAGGCAGTTCTTATGGCTACACCTTC
14,TRBD2,TRBJ2-1,TRBV9,-,CASSPGLAYNEQFF,TGTGCCAGCAGCCCGGGACTAGCCTACAATGAGCAGTTCTTC
15,-,TRBJ2-7,TRBV10-3,-,CAISESNGLSYEQYF,TGTGCCATCAGTGAGTCGAATGGACTTTCCTACGAGCAGTACTTC
15,TRBD2,TRBJ2-1,TRBV27,once,CASSTRLAGNNEQFF,TGTGCCAGCTCGACCAGGCTAGCGGGGAACAATGAGCAGTTCTTC
15,TRBD1,TRBJ2-5,TRBV7-6,-,CASSLTGGGGETQYF,TGTGCCAGCAGCTTAACAGGGGGCGGGGGAGAGACCCAGTACTTC
14,-,TRBJ1-5,TRBV19,-,CASTFGGAGQPQHF,TGTGCCAGTACCTTTGGGGGGGCTGGGCAGCCCCAGCATTTT
15,TRBD2,TRBJ2-7,TRBV9,few,CASSPSGLAIYEQYF,TGTGCCAGCAGCCCTAGCGGACTAGCAATCTACGAGCAGTACTTC
16,TRBD2,TRBJ2-3,TRBV5-6,-,CASSFTGTNLPDTQYF,TGTGCCAGCAGCTTCACCGGGACTAACCTCCCAGATACGCAGTATTTT
15,-,TRBJ2-1,TRBV7-2,-,CASSLGWGLGYEQFF,TGTGCCAGCAGCTTAGGATGGGGGCTCGGGTATGAGCAGTTCTTC
14,-,TRBJ1-5,TRBV4-1,-,CASSQGSSNQPQHF,TGCGCCAGCAGCCAGGGGAGTAGCAATCAGCCCCAGCATTTT
16,TRBD2,TRBJ2-1,TRBV7-6,-,CASSLAPLASGNEQFF,TGTGCCAGCAGCTTAGCGCCCTTGGCTAGCGGGAATGAGCAGTTCTTC
14,-,TRBJ2-3,TRBV11-3,-,CASSLSGSTDTQYF,TGTGCCAGCAGCCTTTCGGGTAGCACAGATACGCAGTATTTT
15,-,TRBJ2-5,TRBV7-8,once,CASSRGRAGAETQYF,TGTGCCAGCAGCCGTGGGAGGGCGGGGGCGGAGACCCAGTACTTC
15,-,TRBJ2-5,TRBV5-1,-,CASSSGLLSQETQYF,TGCGCCAGCAGCTCAGGACTACTCAGCCAAGAGACCCAGTACTTC
15,TRBD1,TRBJ2-7,TRBV28,-,CASSAGTGILYEQYF,TGTGCCAGCAGTGCCGGGACAGGGATACTCTACGAGCAGTACTTC
15,TRBD2,TRBJ2-1,TRBV6-2/TRBV6-3,once,CASNPRAGGSNEQFF,TGTGCCAGCAACCCTCGAGCGGGAGGGTCAAATGAGCAGTTCTTC
13,TRBD2,TRBJ2-1,TRBV12-3/TRBV12-4,-,CASGTSHYNEQFF,TGTGCCAGCGGGACTAGTCATTACAATGAGCAGTTCTTC
15,TRBD2,TRBJ2-3,TRBV3-1/TRBV3-2,-,CASSGTSGVTDTQYF,TGTGCCAGCAGCGGAACTAGCGGGGTCACAGATACGCAGTATTTT
16,TRBD2,TRBJ2-2,TRBV5-1,once,CASSLSAGGDTGELFF,TGCGCCAGCAGCTTGTCCGCGGGAGGGGACACCGGGGAGCTGTTTTTT
14,TRBD1,TRBJ2-1,TRBV28,-,CASGGQGGSNEQFF,TGTGCCAGCGGGGGACAGGGGGGTAGTAATGAGCAGTTCTTC
14,TRBD1,TRBJ2-3,TRBV24-1,-,CATRDRELRDTQYF,TGTGCCACCAGGGACAGGGAACTGAGAGATACGCAGTATTTT
12,-,TRBJ2-1,TRBV30,-,CAWGTVWIEQFF,TGTGCCTGGGGGACTGTGTGGATTGAGCAGTTCTTC
11,-,TRBJ1-5,TRBV28,-,CASHSNQPQHF,TGTGCCAGTCATAGCAATCAGCCCCAGCATTTT
15,TRBD2,TRBJ2-2,TRBV10-1,few,CASSESGRGAGELFF,TGCGCCAGCAGTGAGTCGGGGAGGGGAGCCGGGGAGCTGTTTTTT
12,-,TRBJ2-7,TRBV7-9,-,CASTGTGFEQYF,TGTGCCAGCACGGGTACAGGGTTCGAGCAGTACTTC
14,-,TRBJ1-2,TRBV7-2,-,CASSFTPGLRGYTF,TGTGCCAGCAGCTTCACCCCAGGGTTGCGCGGCTACACCTTC
17,TRBD2,TRBJ2-7,TRBV11-2,-,CASSHGLAVLNSYEQYF,TGTGCCAGCAGCCACGGACTAGCGGTCCTTAACTCCTACGAGCAGTACTTC
16,-,TRBJ1-1,TRBV6-1,few,CASSDRRGPVDTEAFF,TGTGCCAGCAGTGACCGCAGGGGCCCGGTCGATACTGAAGCTTTCTTT
13,-,TRBJ1-2,TRBV6-2/TRBV6-3,-,CASSRRVNYGYTF,TGTGCCAGCAGTCGGAGGGTTAACTATGGCTACACCTTC
15,TRBD1,TRBJ1-5,TRBV6-5,-,CASRRDRASNQPQHF,TGTGCCAGCAGACGTGACAGGGCTAGCAATCAGCCCCAGCATTTT
13,-,TRBJ1-1,TRBV7-9,-,CASTPLQGPEAFF,TGTGCCAGCACCCCTCTTCAGGGTCCTGAAGCTTTCTTT
15,TRBD1,TRBJ2-7,TRBV14,-,CASSQPGQGSSEQYF,TGTGCCAGCAGCCAACCGGGACAGGGGAGTAGCGAGCAGTACTTC
18,TRBD2,TRBJ2-2,TRBV7-9,-,CASSSALGGGSNTGELFF,TGTGCCAGCAGCTCCGCCTTAGGCGGGGGGTCGAACACCGGGGAGCTGTTTTTT
15,TRBD2,TRBJ2-1,TRBV10-3,-,CAIRASGSSYNEQFF,TGTGCCATCAGAGCTAGCGGGAGCTCCTACAATGAGCAGTTCTTC